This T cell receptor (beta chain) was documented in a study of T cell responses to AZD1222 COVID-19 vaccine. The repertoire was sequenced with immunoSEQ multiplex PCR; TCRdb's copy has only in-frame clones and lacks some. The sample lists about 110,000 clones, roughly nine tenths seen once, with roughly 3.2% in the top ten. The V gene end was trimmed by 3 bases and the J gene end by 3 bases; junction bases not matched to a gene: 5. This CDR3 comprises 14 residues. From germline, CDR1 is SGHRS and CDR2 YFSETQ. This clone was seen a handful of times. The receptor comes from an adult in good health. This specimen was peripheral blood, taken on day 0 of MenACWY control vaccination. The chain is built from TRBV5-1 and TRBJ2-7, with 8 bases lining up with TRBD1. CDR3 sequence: CASSSTGGNYEQYF. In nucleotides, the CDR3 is TGCGCCAGCAGCTCCACAGGGGGAAACTACGAGCAGTACTTC.